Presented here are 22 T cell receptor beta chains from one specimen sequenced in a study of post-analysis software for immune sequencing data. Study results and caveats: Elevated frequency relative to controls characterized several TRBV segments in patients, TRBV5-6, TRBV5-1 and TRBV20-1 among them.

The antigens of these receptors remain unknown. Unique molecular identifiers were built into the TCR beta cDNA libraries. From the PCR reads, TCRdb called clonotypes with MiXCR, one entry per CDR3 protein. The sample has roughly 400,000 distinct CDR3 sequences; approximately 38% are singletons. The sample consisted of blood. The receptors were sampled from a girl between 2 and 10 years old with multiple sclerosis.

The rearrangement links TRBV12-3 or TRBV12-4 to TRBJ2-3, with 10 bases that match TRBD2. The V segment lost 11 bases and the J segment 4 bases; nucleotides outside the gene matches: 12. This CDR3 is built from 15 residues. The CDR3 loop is CAQRRLAGVPDTQYF. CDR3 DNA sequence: TGTGCCCAACGGCGGCTAGCGGGAGTCCCAGATACGCAGTATTTT.

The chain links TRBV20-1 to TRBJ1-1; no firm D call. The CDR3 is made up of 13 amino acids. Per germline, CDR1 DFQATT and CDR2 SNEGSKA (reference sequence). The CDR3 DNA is TGCAGCGGTAAAGACGGGGAGGACACTGAAGCTTTCTTT. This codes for CSGKDGEDTEAFF.

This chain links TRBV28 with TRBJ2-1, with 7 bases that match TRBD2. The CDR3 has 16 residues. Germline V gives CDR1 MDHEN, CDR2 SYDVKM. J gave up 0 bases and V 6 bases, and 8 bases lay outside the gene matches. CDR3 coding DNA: TGTGCCAGCAGCCACAAGGGCGGGGGCTCCTACAATGAGCAGTTCTTC. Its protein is CASSHKGGGSYNEQFF.

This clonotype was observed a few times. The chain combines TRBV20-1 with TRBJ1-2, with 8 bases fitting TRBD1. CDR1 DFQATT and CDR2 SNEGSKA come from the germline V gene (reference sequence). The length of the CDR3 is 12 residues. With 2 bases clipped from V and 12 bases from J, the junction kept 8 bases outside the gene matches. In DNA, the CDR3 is TGCAGTGCTAGAAAAACAGGGGGAAGTAACACCTTC. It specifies CSARKTGGSNTF.

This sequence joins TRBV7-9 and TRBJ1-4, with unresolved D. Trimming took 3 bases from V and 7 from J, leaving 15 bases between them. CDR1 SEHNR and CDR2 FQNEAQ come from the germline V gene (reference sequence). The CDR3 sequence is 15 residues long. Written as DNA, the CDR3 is TGTGCCAGCAGCTTCCCCGGGCCGGAGGGTGAAAAACTGTTTTTT. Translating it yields CASSFPGPEGEKLFF.

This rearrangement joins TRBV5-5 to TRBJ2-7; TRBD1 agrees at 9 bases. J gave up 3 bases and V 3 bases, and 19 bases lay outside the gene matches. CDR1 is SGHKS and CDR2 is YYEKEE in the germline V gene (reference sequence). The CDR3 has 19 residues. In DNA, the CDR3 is TGTGCCAGCAGCTGGAGTGGACAGGGGACTGGACAGCGGGGCTACGAGCAGTACTTC. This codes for CASSWSGQGTGQRGYEQYF.

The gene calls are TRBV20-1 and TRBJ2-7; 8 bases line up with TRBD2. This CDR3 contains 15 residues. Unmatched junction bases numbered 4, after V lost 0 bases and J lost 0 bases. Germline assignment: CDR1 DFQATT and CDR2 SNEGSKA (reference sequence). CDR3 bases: TGCAGTGCTAGAGATCTAGCGGGTCCCTCCTACGAGCAGTACTTC. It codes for CSARDLAGPSYEQYF.

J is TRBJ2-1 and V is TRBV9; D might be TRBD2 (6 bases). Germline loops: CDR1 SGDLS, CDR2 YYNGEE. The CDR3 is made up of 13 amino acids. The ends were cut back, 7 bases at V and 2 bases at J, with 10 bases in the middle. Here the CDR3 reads CASGGTTYNEQFF. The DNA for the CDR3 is TGTGCCAGCGGCGGGACCACCTACAATGAGCAGTTCTTC.

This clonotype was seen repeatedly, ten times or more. The CDR3 reads CASSSSQGARETQYF. CDR3 nucleotides: TGTGCCAGCAGCTCTAGCCAGGGGGCAAGAGAGACCCAGTACTTC. The rearrangement uses TRBV11-2 and TRBJ2-5; 8 bases fit TRBD1. The V segment lost 4 bases and the J segment 4 bases; nucleotides outside the gene matches: 8. CDR3 length: 15 amino acids. Germline V CDR1 and CDR2: SGHAT, FQNNGV.

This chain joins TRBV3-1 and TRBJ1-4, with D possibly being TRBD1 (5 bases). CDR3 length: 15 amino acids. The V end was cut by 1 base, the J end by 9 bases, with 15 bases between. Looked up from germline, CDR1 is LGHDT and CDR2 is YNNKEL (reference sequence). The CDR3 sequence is CASSQGPGGNQKLFF. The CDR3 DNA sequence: TGTGCCAGCAGCCAAGGTCCGGGGGGGAATCAAAAACTGTTTTTT. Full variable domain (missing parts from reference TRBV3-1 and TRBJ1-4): DTAVSQTPKYLVTQMGNDKSIKCEQNLGHDTMYWYKQDSKKFLKIMFSYNNKELIINETVPNRFSPKSPDKAHLNLHINSLELGDSAVYFCASSQGPGGNQKLFFGSGTQLSVL.

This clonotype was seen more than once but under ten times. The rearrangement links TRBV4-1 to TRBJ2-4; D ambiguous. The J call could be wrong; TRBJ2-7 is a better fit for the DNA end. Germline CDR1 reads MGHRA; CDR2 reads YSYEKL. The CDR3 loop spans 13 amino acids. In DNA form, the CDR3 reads TGCGCCAGCAGCCAAATGACACGGCACGAGCAGTACTTC. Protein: CASSQMTRHEQYF.

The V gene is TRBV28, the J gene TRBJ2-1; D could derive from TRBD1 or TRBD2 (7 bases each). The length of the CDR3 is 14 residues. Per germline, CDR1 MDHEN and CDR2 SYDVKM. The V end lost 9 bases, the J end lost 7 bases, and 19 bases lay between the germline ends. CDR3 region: CASSPRGGGNEQFF. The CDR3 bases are TGTGCCAGTAGCCCCAGGGGGGGAGGGAATGAGCAGTTCTTC.

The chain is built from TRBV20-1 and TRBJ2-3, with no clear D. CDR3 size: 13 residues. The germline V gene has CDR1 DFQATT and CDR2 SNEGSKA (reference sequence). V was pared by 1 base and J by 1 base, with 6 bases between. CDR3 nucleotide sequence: TGCAGTGCTAGAGTCGCCGGCACAGATACGCAGTATTTT. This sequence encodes CSARVAGTDTQYF.

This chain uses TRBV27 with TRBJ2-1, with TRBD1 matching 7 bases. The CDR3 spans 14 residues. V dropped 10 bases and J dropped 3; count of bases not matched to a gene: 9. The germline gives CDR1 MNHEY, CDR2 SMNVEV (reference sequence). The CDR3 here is CATGPGQFYNEQFF. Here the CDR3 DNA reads TGTGCCACCGGCCCGGGACAGTTCTACAATGAGCAGTTCTTC.

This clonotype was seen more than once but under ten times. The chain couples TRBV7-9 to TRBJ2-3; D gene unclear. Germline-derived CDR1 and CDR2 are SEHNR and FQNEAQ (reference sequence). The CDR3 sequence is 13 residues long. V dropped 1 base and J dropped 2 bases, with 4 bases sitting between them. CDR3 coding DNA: TGTGCCAGCAGCTTAGAGGACACAGATACGCAGTATTTT. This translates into CASSLEDTDTQYF.

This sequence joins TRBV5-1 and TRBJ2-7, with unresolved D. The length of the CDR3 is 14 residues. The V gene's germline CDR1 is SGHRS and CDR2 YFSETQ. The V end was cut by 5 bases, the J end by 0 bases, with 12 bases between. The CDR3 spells CASRGWATSYEQYF. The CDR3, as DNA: TGCGCCAGCAGAGGCTGGGCGACCTCCTACGAGCAGTACTTC.

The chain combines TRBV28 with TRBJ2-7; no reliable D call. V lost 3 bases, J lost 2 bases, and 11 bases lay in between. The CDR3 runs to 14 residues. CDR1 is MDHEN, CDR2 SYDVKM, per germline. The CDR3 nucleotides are TGTGCCAGCAGTTTGGCCGGGCCTACCTACGAGCAGTACTTC. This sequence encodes CASSLAGPTYEQYF.

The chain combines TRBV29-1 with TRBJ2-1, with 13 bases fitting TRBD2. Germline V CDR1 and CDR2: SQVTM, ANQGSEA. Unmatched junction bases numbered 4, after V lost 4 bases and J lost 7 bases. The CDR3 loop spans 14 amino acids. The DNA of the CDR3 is TGCAGCGTTGTTGCGACTAGCGGGAGGAATGAGCAGTTCTTC. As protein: CSVVATSGRNEQFF.

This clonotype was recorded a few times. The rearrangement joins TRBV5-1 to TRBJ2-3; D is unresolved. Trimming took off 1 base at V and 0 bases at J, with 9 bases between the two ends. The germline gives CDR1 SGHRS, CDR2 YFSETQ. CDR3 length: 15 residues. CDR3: CASSLTSPSTDTQYF. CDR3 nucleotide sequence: TGCGCCAGCAGCTTGACGAGCCCTAGCACAGATACGCAGTATTTT.

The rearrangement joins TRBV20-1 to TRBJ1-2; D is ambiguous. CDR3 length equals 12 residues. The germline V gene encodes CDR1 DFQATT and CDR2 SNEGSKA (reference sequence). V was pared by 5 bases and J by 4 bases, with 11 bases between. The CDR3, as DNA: TGCAGTGCTTCCGGTGTTGGCTATGGCTACACCTTC. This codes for CSASGVGYGYTF.

CDR3 DNA: TGTGCCACCAACTCCCTGCTAGCGGGAGCTTACAATGAGCAGTTCTTC. Translation gives CATNSLLAGAYNEQFF. The chain is built from TRBV15 and TRBJ2-1; 10 positions agree with TRBD2. V was pared by 7 bases and J by 4 bases, with 10 bases of the junction left unmatched. CDR1 is LNHNV, CDR2 YYDKDF, per germline (reference sequence). This CDR3 is 16 amino acids long. Filled out from reference TRBV15 and TRBJ2-1, the complete variable domain reads DAMVIQNPRYQVTQFGKPVTLSCSQTLNHNVMYWYQQKSSQAPKLLFHYYDKDFNNEADTPDNFQSRRPNTSFCFLDIRSPGLGDTAMYLCATNSLLAGAYNEQFFGPGTRLTVL.

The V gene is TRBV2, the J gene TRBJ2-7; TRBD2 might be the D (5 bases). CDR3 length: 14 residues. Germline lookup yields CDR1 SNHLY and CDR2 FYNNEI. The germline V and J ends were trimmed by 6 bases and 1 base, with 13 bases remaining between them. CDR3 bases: TGTGCCAGCAGGAGGGAGCGGAGTTCCTACGAGCAGTACTTC. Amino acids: CASRRERSSYEQYF.